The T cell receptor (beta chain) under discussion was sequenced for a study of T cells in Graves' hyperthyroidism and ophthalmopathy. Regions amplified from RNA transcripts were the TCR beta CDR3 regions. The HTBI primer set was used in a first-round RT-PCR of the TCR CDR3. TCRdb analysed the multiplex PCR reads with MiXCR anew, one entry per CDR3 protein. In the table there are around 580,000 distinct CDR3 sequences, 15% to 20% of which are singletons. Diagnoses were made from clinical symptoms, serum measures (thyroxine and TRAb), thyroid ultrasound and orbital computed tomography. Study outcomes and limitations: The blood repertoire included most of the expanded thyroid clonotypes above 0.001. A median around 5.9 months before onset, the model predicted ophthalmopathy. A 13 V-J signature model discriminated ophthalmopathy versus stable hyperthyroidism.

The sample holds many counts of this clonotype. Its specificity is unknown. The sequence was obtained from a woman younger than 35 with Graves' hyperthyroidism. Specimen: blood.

The DNA for the CDR3 is TGTGCCAGCAGTCTCGGGACTAGCGCTACCGGGGAGCTGTTTTTT. It yields the protein CASSLGTSATGELFF. The chain links TRBV28 to TRBJ2-2; TRBD2 matches at 10 bases. Germline trimming cut 5 bases from V and 5 bases from J; bases unmatched to any gene: 5. The CDR3 spans 15 residues. Germline values: CDR1 MDHEN, CDR2 SYDVKM.